The clone carrying this T cell receptor (beta chain) was seen repeatedly, ten times or more. This entry is derived from a study of regulatory T cells in long-lasting Graves disease. Time point defined: newly diagnosed GD, antithyroid drugs for less than 3 months. After RNA was extracted from PBMCs, the TCR library was made from it. By American Thyroid Association guidelines, Graves' disease was diagnosed in the cohort. Building of the TCR beta libraries involved iRepertoire HTBI primers and Arm-PCR of CDR3 regions. MiXCR, run by TCRdb on the multiplex PCR reads, gives a single entry per CDR3 protein. The sample records over 450,000 distinct CDR3 sequences, 12% being singletons. The CDR3 length is 14 residues. Trimming pared 5 bases from V and 5 bases from J, leaving 13 bases between. The germline gives CDR1 SGHVS, CDR2 FQNEAQ. This sample was shared with a second study, whose subject was T cells in Graves' hyperthyroidism and ophthalmopathy. Per that study: Diagnoses used clinical symptoms, serum thyroxine and TRAb, thyroid ultrasound and orbital computed tomography.

V usage is TRBV7-8 and J usage is TRBJ2-1; D not certain. The specimen comprised peripheral blood mononuclear cells (PBMCs), sampled at new diagnosis, from a patient treated with antithyroid drugs. This receptor was obtained from a woman aged 25 to 39 with Graves disease. Here the CDR3 reads CASSPGPFDNEQFF. The CDR3 DNA sequence: TGTGCCAGCAGCCCGGGTCCCTTTGACAATGAGCAGTTCTTC.